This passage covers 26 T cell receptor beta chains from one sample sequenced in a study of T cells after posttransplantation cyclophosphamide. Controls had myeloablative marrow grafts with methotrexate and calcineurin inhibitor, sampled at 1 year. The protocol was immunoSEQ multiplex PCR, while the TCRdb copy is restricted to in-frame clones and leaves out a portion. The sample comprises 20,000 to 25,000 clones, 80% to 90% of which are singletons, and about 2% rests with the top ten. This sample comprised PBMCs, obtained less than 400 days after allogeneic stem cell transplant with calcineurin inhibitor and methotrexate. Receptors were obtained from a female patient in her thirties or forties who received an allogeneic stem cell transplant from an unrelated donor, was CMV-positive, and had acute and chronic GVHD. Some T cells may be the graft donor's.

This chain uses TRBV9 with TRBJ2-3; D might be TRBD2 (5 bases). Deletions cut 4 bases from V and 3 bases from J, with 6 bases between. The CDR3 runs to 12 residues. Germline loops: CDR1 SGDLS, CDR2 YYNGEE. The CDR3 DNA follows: TGTGCCAGCAGCCCGGGAACAGATACGCAGTATTTT. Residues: CASSPGTDTQYF.

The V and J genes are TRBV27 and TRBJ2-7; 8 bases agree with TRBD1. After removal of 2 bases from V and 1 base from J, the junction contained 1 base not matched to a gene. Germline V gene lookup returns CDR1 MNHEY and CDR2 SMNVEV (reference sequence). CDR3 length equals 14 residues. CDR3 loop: CASSLGTGSYEQYF. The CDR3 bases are TGTGCCAGCAGTTTAGGGACAGGATCCTACGAGCAGTACTTC.

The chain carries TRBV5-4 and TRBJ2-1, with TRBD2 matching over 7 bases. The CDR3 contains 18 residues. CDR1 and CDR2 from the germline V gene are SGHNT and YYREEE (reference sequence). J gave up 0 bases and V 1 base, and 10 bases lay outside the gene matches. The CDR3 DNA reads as TGTGCCAGCAGCTTGTTTCGGGCTAGCGGAGGCTCCTACAATGAGCAGTTCTTC. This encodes CASSLFRASGGSYNEQFF.

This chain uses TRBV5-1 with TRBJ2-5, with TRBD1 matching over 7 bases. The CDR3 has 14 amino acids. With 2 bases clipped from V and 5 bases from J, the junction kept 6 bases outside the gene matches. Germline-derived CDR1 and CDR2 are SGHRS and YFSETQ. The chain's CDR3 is CASSFIQGLETQYF. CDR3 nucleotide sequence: TGCGCCAGCAGCTTTATACAGGGGTTGGAGACCCAGTACTTC.

The CDR3 sequence is CASSWGTGSTFSTYEQYF. The CDR3 bases are TGTGCCAGCAGCTGGGGGACAGGTTCGACTTTTTCAACCTACGAGCAGTACTTC. The chain recombines TRBV5-6 with TRBJ2-7, with 8 bases lining up with TRBD1. V trimming: 3 bases; J trimming: 2 bases; junction bases outside the gene matches: 16. Germline CDR1 is SGHDT and CDR2 is YYEEEE. CDR3 length equals 18 residues.

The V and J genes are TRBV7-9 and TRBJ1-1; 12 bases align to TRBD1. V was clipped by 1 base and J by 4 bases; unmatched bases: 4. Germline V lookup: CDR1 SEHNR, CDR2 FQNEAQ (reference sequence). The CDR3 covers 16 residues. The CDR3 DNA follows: TGTGCCAGCAGCTTAGGGGACAGGGGGCGGGGCACTGAAGCTTTCTTT. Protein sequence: CASSLGDRGRGTEAFF.

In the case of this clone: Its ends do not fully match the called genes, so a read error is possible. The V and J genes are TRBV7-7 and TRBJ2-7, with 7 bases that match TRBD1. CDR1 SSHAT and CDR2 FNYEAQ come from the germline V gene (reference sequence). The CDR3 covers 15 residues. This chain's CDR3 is CASSRNLGQKYEQYF. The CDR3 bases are TGTGCTAGCAGCCGCAACTTGGGACAGAAATACGAGCAGTACTTC.

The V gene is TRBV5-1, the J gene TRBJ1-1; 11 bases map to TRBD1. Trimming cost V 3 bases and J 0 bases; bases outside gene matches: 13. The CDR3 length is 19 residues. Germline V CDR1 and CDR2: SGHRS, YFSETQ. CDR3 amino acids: CASSSPTDRGQKMNTEAFF. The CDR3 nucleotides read TGCGCCAGCAGCTCACCGACGGACAGGGGGCAAAAGATGAACACTGAAGCTTTCTTT.

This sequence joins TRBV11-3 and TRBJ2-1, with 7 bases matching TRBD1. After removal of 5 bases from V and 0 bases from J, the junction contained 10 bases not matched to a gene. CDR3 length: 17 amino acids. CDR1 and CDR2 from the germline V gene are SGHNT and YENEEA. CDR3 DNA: TGTGCCAGCAGCGGTATGGACAGGTGGAGCTCCTACAATGAGCAGTTCTTC. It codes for CASSGMDRWSSYNEQFF.

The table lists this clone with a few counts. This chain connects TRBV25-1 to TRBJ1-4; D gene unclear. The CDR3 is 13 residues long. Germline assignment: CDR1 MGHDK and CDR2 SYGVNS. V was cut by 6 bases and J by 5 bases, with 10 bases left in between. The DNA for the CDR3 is TGTGCCAGCAGGTACGGGTCGAATGAAAAACTGTTTTTT. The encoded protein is CASRYGSNEKLFF.

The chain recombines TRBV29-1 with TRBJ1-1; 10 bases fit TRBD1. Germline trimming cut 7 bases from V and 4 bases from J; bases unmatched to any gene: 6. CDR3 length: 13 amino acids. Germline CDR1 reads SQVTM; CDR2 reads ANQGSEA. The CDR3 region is CSGDWTGGTEAFF. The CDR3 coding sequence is TGCAGCGGCGACTGGACAGGGGGCACTGAAGCTTTCTTT.

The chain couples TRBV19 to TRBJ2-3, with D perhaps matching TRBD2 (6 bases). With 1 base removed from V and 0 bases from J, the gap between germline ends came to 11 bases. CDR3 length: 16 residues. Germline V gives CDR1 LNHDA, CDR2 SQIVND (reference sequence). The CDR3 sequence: CASSIVAALSTDTQYF. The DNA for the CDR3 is TGTGCCAGTAGTATAGTAGCGGCCCTTAGCACAGATACGCAGTATTTT.

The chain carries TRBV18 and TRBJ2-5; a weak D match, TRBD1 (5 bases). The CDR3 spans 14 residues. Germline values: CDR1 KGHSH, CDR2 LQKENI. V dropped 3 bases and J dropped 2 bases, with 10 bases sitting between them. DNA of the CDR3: TGTGCCAGCTCACCGGGGCAAGGACAAGAGACCCAGTACTTC. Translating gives CASSPGQGQETQYF.

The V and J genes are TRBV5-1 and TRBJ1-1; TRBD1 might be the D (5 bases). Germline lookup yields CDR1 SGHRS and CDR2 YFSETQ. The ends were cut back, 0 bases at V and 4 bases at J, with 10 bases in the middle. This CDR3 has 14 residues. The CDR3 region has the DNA TGCGCCAGCAGCTTGGTGGGGGGGGGCACTGAAGCTTTCTTT. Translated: CASSLVGGGTEAFF.

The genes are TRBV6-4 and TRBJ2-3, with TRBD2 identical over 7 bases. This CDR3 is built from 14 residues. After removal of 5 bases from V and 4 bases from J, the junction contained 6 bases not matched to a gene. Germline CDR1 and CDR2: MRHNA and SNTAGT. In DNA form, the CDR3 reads TGTGCCAGCAGTCCGGGACTAACGCCAGATACGCAGTATTTT. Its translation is CASSPGLTPDTQYF.

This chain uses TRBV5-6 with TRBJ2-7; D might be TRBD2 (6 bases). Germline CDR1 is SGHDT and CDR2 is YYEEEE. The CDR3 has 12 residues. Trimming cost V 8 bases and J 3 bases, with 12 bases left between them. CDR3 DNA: TGTGCCAGTAGCGGCCCGAACTACGAGCAGTACTTC. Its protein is CASSGPNYEQYF.

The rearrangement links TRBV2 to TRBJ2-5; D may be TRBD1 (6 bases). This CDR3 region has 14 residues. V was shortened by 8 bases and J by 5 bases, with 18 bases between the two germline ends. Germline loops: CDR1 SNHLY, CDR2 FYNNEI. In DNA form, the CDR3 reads TGTGCCAGCTCAGGGGTGGGGACCAGTGAGACCCAGTACTTC. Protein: CASSGVGTSETQYF.

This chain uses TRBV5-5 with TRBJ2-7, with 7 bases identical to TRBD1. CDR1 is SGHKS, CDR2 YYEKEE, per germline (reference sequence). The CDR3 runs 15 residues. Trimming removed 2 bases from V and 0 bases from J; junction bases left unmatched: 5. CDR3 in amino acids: CASSLQGYSSYEQYV. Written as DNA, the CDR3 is TGTGCCAGCAGCTTACAGGGGTATAGCTCCTACGAGCAGTACGTC.

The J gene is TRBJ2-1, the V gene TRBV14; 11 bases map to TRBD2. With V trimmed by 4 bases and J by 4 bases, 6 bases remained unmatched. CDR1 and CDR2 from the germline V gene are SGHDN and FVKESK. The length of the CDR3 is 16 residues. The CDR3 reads CASSRRLAGSYNEQFF. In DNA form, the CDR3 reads TGTGCCAGCAGCCGAAGACTAGCGGGATCATACAATGAGCAGTTCTTC.

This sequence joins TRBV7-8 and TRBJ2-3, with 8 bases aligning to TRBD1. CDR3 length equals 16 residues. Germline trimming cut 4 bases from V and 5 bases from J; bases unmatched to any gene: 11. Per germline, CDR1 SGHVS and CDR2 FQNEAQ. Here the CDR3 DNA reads TGTGCCAGCAGCTCTTACCTTCAGGGGGCGATAGATACGCAGTATTTT. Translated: CASSSYLQGAIDTQYF.

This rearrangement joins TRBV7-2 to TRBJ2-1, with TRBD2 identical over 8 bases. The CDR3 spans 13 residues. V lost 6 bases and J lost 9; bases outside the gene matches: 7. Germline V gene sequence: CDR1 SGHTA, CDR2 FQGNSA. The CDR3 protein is CASRKAGESEQFF. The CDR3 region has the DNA TGTGCCAGCAGGAAAGCGGGAGAGAGTGAGCAGTTCTTC.

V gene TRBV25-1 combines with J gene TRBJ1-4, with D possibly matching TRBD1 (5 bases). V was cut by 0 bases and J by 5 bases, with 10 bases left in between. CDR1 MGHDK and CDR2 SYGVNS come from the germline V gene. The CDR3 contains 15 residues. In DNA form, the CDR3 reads TGTGCCAGCAGTGAATACGGGGGGGAAAATGAAAAACTGTTTTTT. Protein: CASSEYGGENEKLFF.

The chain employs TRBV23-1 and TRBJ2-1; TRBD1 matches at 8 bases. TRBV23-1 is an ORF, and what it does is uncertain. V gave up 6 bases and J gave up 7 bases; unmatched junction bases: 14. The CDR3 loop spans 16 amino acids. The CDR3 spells CASRPDRGATGNEQFF. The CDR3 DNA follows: TGCGCCAGCAGACCCGACAGGGGAGCTACGGGAAATGAGCAGTTCTTC.

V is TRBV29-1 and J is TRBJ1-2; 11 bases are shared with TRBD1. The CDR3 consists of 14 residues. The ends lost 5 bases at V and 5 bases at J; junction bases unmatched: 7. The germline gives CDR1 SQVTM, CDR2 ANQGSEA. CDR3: CSVSSRDRGYGYTF. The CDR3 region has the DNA TGCAGCGTTTCCAGCCGGGACAGGGGGTATGGCTACACCTTC.

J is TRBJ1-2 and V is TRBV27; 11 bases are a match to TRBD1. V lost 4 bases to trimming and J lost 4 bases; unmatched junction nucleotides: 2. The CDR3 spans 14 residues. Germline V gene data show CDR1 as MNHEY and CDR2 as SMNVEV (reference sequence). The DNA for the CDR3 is TGTGCCAGCAGTTGGGGACAGGGGGGCTATGGCTACACCTTC. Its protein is CASSWGQGGYGYTF.

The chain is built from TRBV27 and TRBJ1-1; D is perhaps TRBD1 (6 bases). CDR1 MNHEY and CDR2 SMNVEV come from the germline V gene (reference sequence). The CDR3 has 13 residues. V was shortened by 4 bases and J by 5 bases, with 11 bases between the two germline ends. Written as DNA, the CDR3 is TGTGCCAGCAGTTGGACAGTGGAGACTGAAGCTTTCTTT. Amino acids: CASSWTVETEAFF.